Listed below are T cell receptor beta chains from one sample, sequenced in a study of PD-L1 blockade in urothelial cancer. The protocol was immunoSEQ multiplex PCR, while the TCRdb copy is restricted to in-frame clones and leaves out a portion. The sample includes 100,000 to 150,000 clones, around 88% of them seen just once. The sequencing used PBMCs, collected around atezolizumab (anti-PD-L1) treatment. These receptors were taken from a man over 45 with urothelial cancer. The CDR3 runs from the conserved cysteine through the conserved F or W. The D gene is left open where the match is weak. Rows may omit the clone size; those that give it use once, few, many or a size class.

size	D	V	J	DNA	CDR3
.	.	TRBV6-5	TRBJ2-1	TGTGCCAGCAGTTACTCTTTTGGGAGATGGGTTGAGCAGTTCTTC	CASSYSFGRWVEQFF
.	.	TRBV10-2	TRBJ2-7	TGCGCCAGTCTAAGTGGTTGGGAGCAGTACTTC	CASLSGWEQYF
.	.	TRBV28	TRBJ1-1	TGTGCCAGTAACAGAGATTTGGAAGCTTTCTTT	CASNRDLEAFF
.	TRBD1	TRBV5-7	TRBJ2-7	TGTGCCAGCAGCTGTCGGGACAGGGGGCTAGGGAACCTCTACGAGCAGTACTTC	CASSCRDRGLGNLYEQYF
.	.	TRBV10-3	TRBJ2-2	TGTGCCATCAGAACCGGGACTGATACCGGGGAGCTGTTTTTT	CAIRTGTDTGELFF
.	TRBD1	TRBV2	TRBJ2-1	TGTGCCAGCAGTGTGGACAGGGCCAATGAGCAGTTCTTC	CASSVDRANEQFF
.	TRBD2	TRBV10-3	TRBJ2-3	TGTGCCATCAGTGAGTCGATGGTAGCGGGAGCTAGCACAGATACGCAGTATTTT	CAISESMVAGASTDTQYF
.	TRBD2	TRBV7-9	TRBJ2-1	TGTGCCAGCAGCGCCATAGCGGGAGGCTACAATGAGCAGTTCTTC	CASSAIAGGYNEQFF
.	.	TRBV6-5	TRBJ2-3	TGTGCCAGCAGGCGACTCGCGGCTACCACAAGGACGCAGTATTTT	CASRRLAATTRTQYF
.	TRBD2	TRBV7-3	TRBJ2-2	TGTGCCAGCAGCCAAGGACTAGCTCATTTTACCGGGGAGCTGTTTTTT	CASSQGLAHFTGELFF
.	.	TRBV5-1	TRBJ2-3	TGCGCCAGCAGCTCTCTAGCGACGGGCACAGATACGCAGTATTTT	CASSSLATGTDTQYF
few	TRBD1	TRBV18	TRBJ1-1	TGTGCCAGCTCACCGGAGACAGGGACAGCTTTCTTT	CASSPETGTAFF
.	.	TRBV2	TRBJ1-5	TGTGCCAGCAGCGGAGGGTATAGCAATCAGCCCCAGCATTTT	CASSGGYSNQPQHF
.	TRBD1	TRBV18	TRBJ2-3	TGTGCCAGCTCCCCTTTGGGGACAGGGTCAACAGATACGCAGTATTTT	CASSPLGTGSTDTQYF
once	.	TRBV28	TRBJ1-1	TGTGCCAGCAGTTTTCTGGGAGTCGTCACTGAAGCTTTCTTT	CASSFLGVVTEAFF
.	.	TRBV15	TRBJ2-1	TGTGCCACCAGCAGGTACGGGAGCCATGAGCAGTTCTTC	CATSRYGSHEQFF
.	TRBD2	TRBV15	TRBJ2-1	TGTGCCACCAGCAGAGATAGATCTAGCGGGAGGGCCCGAGAGCAGTTCTTC	CATSRDRSSGRAREQFF
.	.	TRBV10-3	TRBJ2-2	TGTGCCATCAGTGAGGCCGCTGGGACACTGAACACCGGGGAGCTGTTTTTT	CAISEAAGTLNTGELFF
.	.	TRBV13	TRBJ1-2	TGTGCCAGCAGCTTAGGACGGCCGGGGGGCTACACCTTC	CASSLGRPGGYTF
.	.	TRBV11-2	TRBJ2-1	TGTGCCAGCAGATCAGCCTACAATGAGCAGTTCTTC	CASRSAYNEQFF
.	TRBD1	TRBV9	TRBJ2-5	TGTGCCAGCAGCGTAGGAGGGACAGGGAGGGAGACCCAGTACTTC	CASSVGGTGRETQYF
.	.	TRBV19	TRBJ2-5	TGTGCCAGTAGCGGCTCCAGCGGATGGGAGACCCAGTACTTC	CASSGSSGWETQYF
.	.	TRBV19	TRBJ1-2	TGTGCCAGTAGTATCCCCCAGTCCGATGGCTACACCTTC	CASSIPQSDGYTF
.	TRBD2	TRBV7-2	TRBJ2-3	TGTGCCAGCAGCCGGACTAGCGGGAGGGCCTCGGATACGCAGTATTTT	CASSRTSGRASDTQYF
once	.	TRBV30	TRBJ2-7	TGTGCCTGGAGTGTACCGGCGGGAAGCCACGAGCAGTACTTC	CAWSVPAGSHEQYF
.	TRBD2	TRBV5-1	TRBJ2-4	TGCGCCAGCAGCTTGGCCAAAGGGGGGCTAGCGGGGAATATTCAGTACTTC	CASSLAKGGLAGNIQYF
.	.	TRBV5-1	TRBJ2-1	TGCGCCAGCAGCTCCGGCCGGTCGGGGGTCTTCTTC	CASSSGRSGVFF
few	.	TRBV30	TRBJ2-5	TGTGCCTGGAGTGATTCGGGGGAGACCCAGTACTTC	CAWSDSGETQYF
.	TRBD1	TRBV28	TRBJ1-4	TGTGCCACCAGGGACAGAAGTACGATGGATGAAAAACTGTTTTTT	CATRDRSTMDEKLFF
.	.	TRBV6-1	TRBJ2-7	TGTGCCAGCAGTGAACTCTTTCCAGGGCGAAGTGAGCAGTACTTC	CASSELFPGRSEQYF
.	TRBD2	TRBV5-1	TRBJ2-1	TGCGCCAGCAGCTTGGAACTAGCGCGCAATGAGCAGTTCTTC	CASSLELARNEQFF
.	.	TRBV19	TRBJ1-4	TGTGCCAGTTCCCACAGGGCGCACAGTGTGTTTTTT	CASSHRAHSVFF
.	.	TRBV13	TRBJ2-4	TGTGCCAGCAGCCCCCGGAATACAGGGTTAGCCAAAAACATTCAGTACTTC	CASSPRNTGLAKNIQYF
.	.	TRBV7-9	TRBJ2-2	TGTGCCAGCAGCTTTGGCCAGGTCGACACCGGGGAGCTGTTTTTT	CASSFGQVDTGELFF
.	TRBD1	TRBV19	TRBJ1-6	TGTGCCAGTACCTTACCTACAGGGACAGGTAATTCACCCCTCCACTTT	CASTLPTGTGNSPLHF
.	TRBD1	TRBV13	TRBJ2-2	TGTGCCAGCAGCTTAAGACAGGGACGGGGAACCGGGGAGCTGTTTTTT	CASSLRQGRGTGELFF
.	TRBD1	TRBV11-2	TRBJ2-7	TGTGCCAGCAGCACTACCCCCGGGACAGGGGCCGAGCAGTACTTC	CASSTTPGTGAEQYF
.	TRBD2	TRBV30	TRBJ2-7	TGTGCCTGGAGTGCCCGGGGGGGGAGGGACGAGCAGTACTTC	CAWSARGGRDEQYF
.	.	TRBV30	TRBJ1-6	TGTGCCTGGAGACAGGGAACCAGTAATTCACCCCTCCACTTT	CAWRQGTSNSPLHF
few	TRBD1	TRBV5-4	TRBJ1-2	TGTGCCAGCAGACAACAACAGGGGGCCAGGGGCTACACCTTC	CASRQQQGARGYTF
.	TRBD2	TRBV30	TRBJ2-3	TGTGCCTGGAGTGTCGGGTTGTTACTAGCGGGAGGGCGCACAGATACGCAGTATTTT	CAWSVGLLLAGGRTDTQYF
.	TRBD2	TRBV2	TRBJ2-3	TGTGCCAGCAGTGAGGGACTAGCCCCCGATACGCAGTATTTT	CASSEGLAPDTQYF
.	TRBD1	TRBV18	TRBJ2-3	TGTGCCAGCTCCGTGACAGGGGGTACCGATACGCAGTATTTT	CASSVTGGTDTQYF
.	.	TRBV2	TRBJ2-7	TGTGCCAGCAGTTCAAACTACGAGCAGTACTTC	CASSSNYEQYF
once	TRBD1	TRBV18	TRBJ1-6	TGTGCCAGCTCACAGGGGGCAGATAATTCACCCCTCCACTTT	CASSQGADNSPLHF
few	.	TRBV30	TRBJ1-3	TGTGCCTGGAGTCCCCTAGCCTCTGGAAACACCATATATTTT	CAWSPLASGNTIYF
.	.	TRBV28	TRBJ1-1	TGTGCCAGCAGTTTATGGGCGGGGACTGAAGCTTTCTTT	CASSLWAGTEAFF
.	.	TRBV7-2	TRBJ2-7	TGTGCCAGCAGCTTAGAGACATCCCTAGGGGGTTTCTACGAGCAGTACTTC	CASSLETSLGGFYEQYF
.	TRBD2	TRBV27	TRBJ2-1	TGTGCCAGCAGGACGAGGACTAGCAATGAGCAGTTCTTC	CASRTRTSNEQFF
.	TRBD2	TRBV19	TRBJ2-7	TGTGCCAGTAGTATGGTCAGCGGGACCACCTACGAGCAGTACTTC	CASSMVSGTTYEQYF
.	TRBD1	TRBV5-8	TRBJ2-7	TGTGCCAGCAGCCTGGGGGGACAGGGTGTCTACGAGCAGTACTTC	CASSLGGQGVYEQYF
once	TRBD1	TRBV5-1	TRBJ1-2	TGCGCCAGCACCGAACAGGGGGCGCTTGGCTACACCTTC	CASTEQGALGYTF
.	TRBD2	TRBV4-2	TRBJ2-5	TGTGCCAGCAGCCCCCAGGAGCGGGAGGGCCGGGAGACCCAGTACTTC	CASSPQEREGRETQYF
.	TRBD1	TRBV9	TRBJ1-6	TGTGCCAGCAGCGCCCGACAGGGTGGAAATTCACCCCTCCACTTT	CASSARQGGNSPLHF
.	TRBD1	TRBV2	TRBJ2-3	TGTGCCACCGGGACAGGGTCCGACACAGATACGCAGTATTTT	CATGTGSDTDTQYF
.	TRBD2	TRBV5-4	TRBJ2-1	TGTGCCAGCAGCTGGAGCGGGAGCTACAATGAGCAGTTCTTC	CASSWSGSYNEQFF
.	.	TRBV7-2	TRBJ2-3	TGTGCCAGCAGCTTTTCGAGGGCCGGCACAGATACGCAGTATTTT	CASSFSRAGTDTQYF
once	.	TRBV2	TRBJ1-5	TGTGCCAGCAGTGCTAAATTCGGTAGCAATCAGCCCCAGCATTTT	CASSAKFGSNQPQHF